These 23 T cell receptor beta chains originate from one sample sequenced in a study of post-analysis software for immune sequencing data (dated by TCRdb to the mid-2010s). The study at large found these results: Significantly higher frequencies in patients than in controls were found for roughly 5 TRBV segments, including TRBV5-6, TRBV5-1 and TRBV20-1.

Their antigens are not known. The receptor library was made with PCR. The listed sequencing device is Illumina HiSeq 2500. Unique molecular identifiers were incorporated into TCR beta cDNA libraries to reduce PCR and sequencing biases. TCRdb applied fastp at Q25 and MiXCR to the public reads, then kept only in-frame beta chains. Every entry covers one CDR3 protein and lists the most common genes and DNA from its rows. The sample table holds hundreds of thousands of distinct CDR3 sequences, of which roughly 30% were seen once. The ten largest account for more than 0.55% of the sample. Sequenced material: blood. These receptors came from a girl between 10 and 17 years old with multiple sclerosis.

CDR3 amino acids: CASSLAPTRIQAPSGEQYF. The CDR3 coding sequence is TGTGCCAGCAGCCTTGCTCCGACTAGGATTCAGGCCCCTTCGGGCGAGCAGTACTTC. V gene TRBV14 combines with J gene TRBJ2-7; TRBD2 might be the D (6 bases). CDR1 is SGHDN and CDR2 is FVKESK in the germline V gene. V lost 4 bases and J lost 6, with 31 bases in between. This CDR3 is built from 19 residues.

The CDR3 DNA reads TGTGCCAGCAGTCTCTCGACTACGTCCTACAATGAGCAGTTCTTC. It codes for CASSLSTTSYNEQFF. The J gene is TRBJ2-1, the V gene TRBV7-2, with D possibly being TRBD2 (5 bases). Germline assignment: CDR1 SGHTA and CDR2 FQGNSA. V was pared by 6 bases and J by 1 base, with 13 bases between. The CDR3 runs to 15 residues.

The rearrangement links TRBV20-1 to TRBJ2-1, with 14 bases identical to TRBD2. Germline CDR1 reads DFQATT; CDR2 reads SNEGSKA (reference sequence). The CDR3 covers 15 residues. The CDR3, as DNA: TGCAGCGGGACTAGCGGGGGATTTTTAGGAGAGACCCAGTTCTTC. Amino acids: CSGTSGGFLGETQFF.

This rearrangement joins TRBV7-9 to TRBJ2-3; D is possibly TRBD1 (5 bases). This CDR3 has 16 residues. Deletions cut 2 bases from V and 3 bases from J, with 15 bases between. Germline CDR1 reads SEHNR; CDR2 reads FQNEAQ (reference sequence). The CDR3 reads CASSLTQAGWTDTQYF. The CDR3 nucleotides are TGTGCCAGCAGCTTAACCCAGGCAGGGTGGACAGATACGCAGTATTTT.

This clonotype showed up just once. The CDR3 DNA sequence: TGTGCCAGCAGCCAAGATCGGTTACGAGCTTTCTTT. It codes for CASSQDRLRAFF. This chain joins TRBV14 and TRBJ1-1; unclear D gene. Trimming shortened V by 0 bases and J by 10 bases, and 9 bases separated the two germline ends. This CDR3 is 12 amino acids long. Per the germline V gene, CDR1 is SGHDN and CDR2 is FVKESK.

This rearrangement joins TRBV5-1 to TRBJ2-5; TRBD1 matches at 9 bases. V lost 4 bases, J lost 4 bases, and 11 bases stayed unmatched. Germline V gene data show CDR1 as SGHRS and CDR2 as YFSETQ. This CDR3 is built from 16 residues. As DNA, the CDR3 is TGCGCCAGCAGCCTTGCAATGGGACAGGGAGGAGAGACCCAGTACTTC. This gives the protein CASSLAMGQGGETQYF.

The V call is TRBV6-6, the J call TRBJ2-5; 7 bases map to TRBD2. This CDR3 region has 13 residues. Germline CDR1 MNHNY, CDR2 SVGAGI (reference sequence). Trimming removed 7 bases from V and 5 bases from J; junction bases left unmatched: 7. CDR3 nucleotides: TGTGCCAGCACCAGTTGGCGGGGGGAGACCCAGTACTTC. Its translation: CASTSWRGETQYF.

This clonotype was seen a handful of times. The genes are TRBV6-2 or TRBV6-3 and TRBJ2-1, with D possibly matching TRBD1 (6 bases). Trimming left V 2 bases short and J 7 bases short, with 24 bases between. Germline V lookup: CDR1 MNHEY, CDR2 SVGEGT. The CDR3 covers 18 residues. The CDR3 DNA reads as TGTGCCAGCAGTTACCCTAAAACCGGACAGATAATTGGGAATGAGCAGTTCTTC. This sequence encodes CASSYPKTGQIIGNEQFF.

The genes are TRBV6-1 and TRBJ2-3; 8 nucleotides match TRBD2. CDR3 length equals 14 residues. The J segment lost 2 bases and the V segment lost 6 bases, leaving 4 bases of the junction unmatched. CDR1 and CDR2 from the germline V gene are MNHNS and SASEGT. The CDR3: CASSGTRYTDTQYF. The CDR3 bases are TGTGCCAGCAGCGGGACTAGGTACACAGATACGCAGTATTTT.

The chain recombines TRBV9 with TRBJ1-2; D is ambiguous. The CDR3 consists of 16 residues. Germline V gene sequence: CDR1 SGDLS, CDR2 YYNGEE. The V and J ends lost 0 bases and 1 base respectively, with 13 bases between them. The CDR3 loop reads CASSVARVPDNYGYTF. The CDR3 bases are TGTGCCAGCAGCGTAGCTAGGGTCCCCGATAACTATGGCTACACCTTC.

The chain employs TRBV28 and TRBJ2-5; D might be TRBD1 (5 bases). The CDR3 covers 16 residues. Germline values: CDR1 MDHEN, CDR2 SYDVKM. The germline V and J ends were trimmed by 6 bases and 0 bases, with 17 bases remaining between them. CDR3 coding DNA: TGTGCCAGCAGACTGGGTGGGGCCCAGTACCAAGAGACCCAGTACTTC. Translation gives CASRLGGAQYQETQYF.

In this sample, this clonotype turned up a few times. The chain recombines TRBV2 with TRBJ1-1; D not certain. Germline CDR1 and CDR2: SNHLY and FYNNEI. V shed 2 bases and J shed 0 bases, with 13 bases lying between them. There are 16 residues in the CDR3. The CDR3 DNA is TGTGCCAGCAGTGAAATCCCTAGGGAGTTGAACACTGAAGCTTTCTTT. Residues: CASSEIPRELNTEAFF.

The chain employs TRBV5-1 and TRBJ2-3; TRBD1 or TRBD2 may be the D gene (5 bases each). Germline V gene lookup returns CDR1 SGHRS and CDR2 YFSETQ. V was pared by 0 bases and J by 0 bases, with 11 bases between. The CDR3 consists of 16 residues. CDR3 residues: CASSLDGAASTDTQYF. CDR3 coding DNA: TGCGCCAGCAGCTTGGACGGGGCCGCTAGCACAGATACGCAGTATTTT.

The chain couples TRBV9 to TRBJ2-7; D perhaps matches TRBD2 (6 bases). V was pared by 0 bases and J by 5 bases, with 21 bases between. Germline V gives CDR1 SGDLS, CDR2 YYNGEE. The CDR3 totals 17 residues. The CDR3 coding sequence is TGTGCCAGCAGCGTAGACGGGAGAAAAGGACGCTCGGACGAGCAGTACTTC. It codes for CASSVDGRKGRSDEQYF.

This clonotype turned up a few times. The chain is built from TRBV7-2 and TRBJ2-2; D possibly corresponds to TRBD2 (7 bases). This CDR3 comprises 15 residues. V was clipped by 7 bases and J by 7 bases, with 19 bases between them. From germline, CDR1 is SGHTA and CDR2 FQGNSA. CDR3 DNA sequence: TGTGCCAGCAACCCCCTACTGGGGGGGCTCGGGGAGCTGTTTTTT. This codes for CASNPLLGGLGELFF.

J is TRBJ1-6 and V is TRBV20-1; 9 bases agree with TRBD1. Germline V CDR1 and CDR2: DFQATT, SNEGSKA (reference sequence). This CDR3 spans 17 amino acids. V dropped 0 bases and J dropped 3; count of bases not matched to a gene: 6. The CDR3 spells CSARDLDRGDYNSPLHF. The CDR3, as DNA: TGCAGTGCTAGAGATCTTGACAGGGGGGACTATAATTCACCCCTCCACTTT.

This clonotype was seen at least ten times. The chain combines TRBV10-1 with TRBJ2-5; 7 bases are shared with TRBD1. The trim removed 3 bases at V and 4 bases at J, leaving 5 bases unmatched. This CDR3 spans 14 amino acids. CDR1 WNHNN and CDR2 SYGVQD come from the germline V gene (reference sequence). The CDR3 is CASSDTGVGETQYF. The CDR3 nucleotides read TGCGCCAGCAGTGACACAGGGGTAGGAGAGACCCAGTACTTC.

The rearrangement joins TRBV4-1 to TRBJ1-2, with D possibly being TRBD1 (5 bases). V shed 1 base and J shed 3 bases, with 12 bases lying between them. CDR1 MGHRA and CDR2 YSYEKL come from the germline V gene. The CDR3 has 15 residues. CDR3 sequence (DNA): TGCGCCAGCAGCCAAGGTCCAGGGTTCGACTATGGCTACACCTTC. Protein sequence: CASSQGPGFDYGYTF.

This clonotype was observed once. The chain recombines TRBV7-2 with TRBJ1-6; D is uncertain. V shed 4 bases and J shed 5 bases, with 12 bases lying between them. The germline V gene has CDR1 SGHTA and CDR2 FQGNSA. This CDR3 spans 15 amino acids. The CDR3 is CASSSARTDNSPLHF. In nucleotides, the CDR3 is TGTGCCAGCAGCTCTGCCAGGACCGATAATTCACCCCTCCACTTT.

This clonotype occurred a few times. V gene TRBV9 combines with J gene TRBJ2-7, with D perhaps TRBD2 (5 bases). Germline CDR1 reads SGDLS; CDR2 reads YYNGEE. The CDR3 covers 14 residues. V lost 0 bases and J lost 2, with 9 bases in between. The CDR3 sequence: CASSVETNAYEQYF. CDR3 bases: TGTGCCAGCAGCGTAGAGACTAACGCCTACGAGCAGTACTTC.

J is TRBJ2-1 and V is TRBV6-2 or TRBV6-3; no clear D. CDR3 length: 12 residues. Deletions cut 6 bases from V and 12 bases from J, with 15 bases between. The germline V gene has CDR1 MNHEY and CDR2 SVGEGT. The CDR3 DNA sequence: TGTGCCAGCAGCGCCCGACTTCTCGGGCAGTTCTTC. Translated, it gives CASSARLLGQFF.

The gene calls are TRBV7-2 and TRBJ2-2; a weak D match, TRBD2 (6 bases). Germline values: CDR1 SGHTA, CDR2 FQGNSA. V lost 6 bases and J lost 7, with 15 bases in between. CDR3 size: 14 residues. Written as DNA, the CDR3 is TGTGCCAGCAGGTCCAAGGCGGGAATCGGGGAGCTGTTTTTT. Translating it yields CASRSKAGIGELFF.

The rearrangement uses TRBV6-6 and TRBJ2-6; D gene uncertain. V lost 7 bases and J 6 bases, leaving 7 bases between the germline ends. The CDR3 spans 12 residues. The germline V gene encodes CDR1 MNHNY and CDR2 SVGAGI (reference sequence). Here the CDR3 DNA reads TGTGCCAGCACCACTTCGGCCAACGTCCTGACTTTC. Translation gives CASTTSANVLTF.